The T cell receptor (beta chain) described here comes from a study of vaccination effects on CD4 cells after COVID-19 (dated by TCRdb to 2021 to 2024). At the level of the whole study: The ViraFEST assay stimulated PBMC with viral peptide pools and then used TCR sequencing to identify antigen-specific CD4+ T cell clonotypes by expansion. Two doses of either the BNT162b2 or the mRNA-1273 mRNA SARS-CoV-2 vaccine were administered to participants. Altogether, over 9 COVID-19 convalescent patients and 4 SARS-CoV-2-naive healthy vaccine recipients made up the full study. Over 1.5 million PBMC per well were cultured with approximately 10 ug/ml peptides in IMDM containing roughly 5% human AB serum, about 9.7 IU/ml IL-2 and gentamicin. In a couple of convalescent patients, pre-vaccine samples were collected 16 days and one week ahead of the first dose, 142 and 148 days after COVID-19 diagnosis. SARS-CoV-2 spike-specific CD4+ TCR repertoires were compared before and after mRNA vaccination in COVID-19 convalescent patients and in infection-naive vaccine recipients. Cultures from other donors in the study were sequenced using the Oncomine TCR Beta short-read assay on an Illumina iSeq 100. Summary of the overall study and its limitations: Marked clonal contraction was observed in both infection-induced and vaccine-induced clones at late post-vaccination timepoints, consistent with waning T cell responses. For convalescent patients, new clones induced by the vaccine made up most of the post-vaccine spike-reactive repertoire, and these new clones were largely distinct from the clones induced by infection. Limitations of the study were the small number of convalescent patients and the absence of early post-infection timepoints.

After around ten days of culture, CD4+ T cells were isolated with the EasySep CD4+ T cell isolation kit. Convalescent patients had PCR-confirmed SARS-CoV-2 infection between March and December 2020, before Alpha, Beta and Delta variants emerged in the United States. On days 3 and 7, half of the culture medium was replaced with fresh IL-2-containing medium. Unless otherwise noted, each peptide stimulation condition was cultured in triplicate wells. Using Ficoll-Paque Plus gradient centrifugation, PBMC were separated from whole blood and then either used fresh or cryopreserved at -140C. The QIAamp micro DNA kit was used to extract genomic DNA from the cultured CD4+ T cells. The method was the immunoSEQ multiplex PCR assay. DNA from the CD4+ T cells that had been cultured and isolated underwent TCR beta CDR3 sequencing. The authors processed their data as follows. Non-productive TCR sequences were removed and reads were trimmed to the CDR3 region, keeping CDR3s of at least 7 amino acids. Antigen-specific clonotypes were identified using the MANAFEST web app by comparison of expansion in peptide wells against reference cultures. Positive clones required FDR<0.05 expansion versus reference and all other wells, odds ratio above 5, and frequency above 0.1% in two replicate wells. A clonotype was called cross-reactive if it was significantly expanded both in SARS-CoV-2 spike wells and in at least one common cold coronavirus spike condition. Levenshtein distance calculated with the stringdist R package was used to assess CDR3 similarity, and unrooted trees were constructed with ape in R 3.6.1. Not all clones reach the TCRdb copy of this immuneACCESS table, which keeps in-frame sequences only. Checked studies attribute under half of the gap to unresolved V genes and leave the rest unexplained. From that table come the V and J calls and clone size; the DNA was used to work out D and trimming. Across this sample there are approximately 45,000 clones, with about 76% seen only once. About 12% of the sample belongs to the ten largest clones.

The germline V gene encodes CDR1 SEHNR and CDR2 FQNEAQ (reference sequence). Taken from cysteine to phenylalanine, the CDR3 has 13 residues. The sequence is cut down to CDR3 DNA, 39 bases in frame from base 1. Germline trimming: 4 bases from V, 6 bases from J; junction bases outside gene matches: 4. This clone was seen only once. Its antigen is unknown. No qualities accompany the bases; no much larger clone lies one base away. The sequencing here drew on CD4+ T cells from PBMCs cultured without peptide, taken before COVID-19 vaccination. Recombination joined TRBV7-9 with TRBJ1-1; the central 8 bases match TRBD1. The origin of this receptor is a human donor who had a prior SARS-CoV-2 infection. The DNA sequence is given as TGTGCCAGCAGCTCGAGGACAGGGCCTGAAGCTTTCTTT. It encodes CASSSRTGPEAFF.